The 5 T cell receptor beta chains below were found in one sample sequenced in a study of CD8 T cells in ankylosing spondylitis. TCRdb re-analysed the 5' RACE reads in MiXCR, keeping a single row per CDR3 protein. The sample lists fewer than 130,000 distinct CDR3 sequences, 24% occurring once. The sequenced sample consisted of synovial fluid, either unsorted or a sorted T cell fraction (not recorded which). The receptors derive from a male donor with ankylosing spondylitis.

Only a few counts were recorded for this clonotype. The J gene is TRBJ2-7, the V gene TRBV7-2; 9 positions agree with TRBD2. CDR3 length: 15 amino acids. Germline CDR1 reads SGHTA; CDR2 reads FQGNSA. After removal of 5 bases from V and 2 bases from J, the junction contained 7 bases not matched to a gene. CDR3 DNA sequence: TGTGCCAGCAGCCTACTAGCGGGCTCAGCCTACGAGCAGTACTTC. As protein: CASSLLAGSAYEQYF.

This chain joins TRBV27 and TRBJ1-5, with 7 nucleotides matching TRBD1. V lost 5 bases to trimming and J lost 7 bases; unmatched junction nucleotides: 14. The germline CDR1 and CDR2 sequences are MNHEY and SMNVEV (reference sequence). The CDR3 totals 16 residues. The CDR3 is CASSPPPTGRAQPQHF. The CDR3 coding sequence is TGTGCCAGCAGTCCCCCCCCGACAGGGCGGGCGCAGCCCCAGCATTTT.

The chain is built from TRBV3-1 and TRBJ1-5, with D unclear. Germline CDR1 and CDR2: LGHDT and YNNKEL (reference sequence). Trimming removed 1 base from V and 6 bases from J, with 13 bases in between. This CDR3 is 15 amino acids long. The CDR3 is CASSQGERFSQPQHF. Here the CDR3 DNA reads TGTGCCAGCAGCCAAGGAGAGCGGTTTAGTCAGCCCCAGCATTTT. The full variable domain, its missing parts supplied by reference TRBV3-1 and TRBJ1-5, is DTAVSQTPKYLVTQMGNDKSIKCEQNLGHDTMYWYKQDSKKFLKIMFSYNNKELIINETVPNRFSPKSPDKAHLNLHINSLELGDSAVYFCASSQGERFSQPQHFGDGTRLSIL.

This clonotype has just a few counts. The gene calls are TRBV5-1 and TRBJ2-1; 13 nucleotides match TRBD2. Germline V gene lookup returns CDR1 SGHRS and CDR2 YFSETQ. There are 16 residues in the CDR3. V shed 3 bases and J 8 bases; nucleotides not matched to a gene: 8. The CDR3 bases are TGCGCCAGCAGCTATGGACTAGCGGGGGTCGGTGATGAGCAGTTCTTC. It is translated as CASSYGLAGVGDEQFF.

This clonotype was recorded many times. The V and J genes are TRBV12-3 or TRBV12-4 and TRBJ1-6; 7 nucleotides match TRBD1. Trimming removed 7 bases from V and 5 bases from J; junction bases left unmatched: 5. The CDR3 sequence is 14 residues long. The CDR3 sequence: CASTMGQNNSPLHF. The CDR3 nucleotides are TGTGCCAGCACCATGGGACAGAATAATTCACCCCTCCACTTT.